These 28 T cell receptor beta chains came from one sample sequenced in a study of shared clonotypes between healthy human individuals. Clones were read by immunoSEQ multiplex PCR, and TCRdb kept only the in-frame ones, dropping some. The table records 2 million to 3 million clones, over 85% of them present only once. Sequencing was done on a sample of naive CD4+ T cells from PBMCs. Subset meaning: CD45RA+ positively selected. Every receptor here comes from a man younger than 35 in good health. Some clones in this sample may be carry-over from other donors' samples.

This chain connects TRBV10-2 to TRBJ2-1, with 7 bases matching TRBD1. The CDR3 is 13 residues long. The ends lost 7 bases at V and 7 bases at J; junction bases unmatched: 7. Germline CDR1 and CDR2: WSHSY and SAAADI. This CDR3 reads CASKETGWNEQFF. CDR3 sequence (DNA): TGCGCCAGCAAGGAGACAGGGTGGAATGAGCAGTTCTTC.

The V and J genes are TRBV2 and TRBJ2-1; TRBD1 might be the D (6 bases). From germline, CDR1 is SNHLY and CDR2 FYNNEI. This CDR3 has 17 amino acids. V was pared by 6 bases and J by 0 bases, with 18 bases between. As DNA, the CDR3 is TGTGCCAGCAGCAAAGACCGACAGGTCCTCTCCTACAATGAGCAGTTCTTC. Translated, it gives CASSKDRQVLSYNEQFF.

The CDR3 region is CAWSTGQGKAPLHF. In DNA form, the CDR3 reads TGTGCCTGGAGTACCGGGCAGGGGAAGGCGCCCCTCCACTTT. The J gene is TRBJ1-6, the V gene TRBV30; the D gene is possibly TRBD1 (6 bases). V lost 2 bases, J lost 13 bases, and 18 bases lay in between. CDR3 length equals 14 residues. In germline, CDR1 is GTSNPN, CDR2 SVGIG (reference sequence).

V and J are TRBV19 and TRBJ1-4; tentative D call: TRBD1 (5 bases). The germline gives CDR1 LNHDA, CDR2 SQIVND (reference sequence). Trimming took 2 bases from V and 0 from J, leaving 10 bases between them. The CDR3 spans 16 residues. DNA for the CDR3: TGTGCCAGTAGTATAACAGGCGTTTCAACTAATGAAAAACTGTTTTTT. It codes for CASSITGVSTNEKLFF. The full variable domain, rest sourced from reference TRBV19 and TRBJ1-4, is DGGITQSPKYLFRKEGQNVTLSCEQNLNHDAMYWYRQDPGQGLRLIYYSQIVNDFQKGDIAEGYSVSREKKESFPLTVTSAQKNPTAFYLCASSITGVSTNEKLFFGSGTQLSVL.

The J gene is TRBJ2-1, the V gene TRBV29-1, with D possibly being TRBD1 (5 bases). The CDR3 length is 13 residues. V was trimmed by 2 bases and J by 3 bases, leaving 8 bases between them. The germline V gene has CDR1 SQVTM and CDR2 ANQGSEA. CDR3 nucleotides: TGCAGCGTTGAACGGCAGGGCTACAATGAGCAGTTCTTC. It yields the protein CSVERQGYNEQFF.

A single count supports this clone. This chain connects TRBV13 to TRBJ2-1; 8 nucleotides align to TRBD2. V lost 3 bases to trimming and J lost 0 bases; unmatched junction nucleotides: 4. Germline lookup yields CDR1 PRHDT and CDR2 FYEKMQ (reference sequence). This CDR3 has 16 amino acids. The CDR3, as DNA: TGTGCCAGCAGCTTCCTTAGCGGGACCTCCTACAATGAGCAGTTCTTC. This codes for CASSFLSGTSYNEQFF.

The chain couples TRBV4-1 to TRBJ2-2; D possibly corresponds to TRBD2 (5 bases). With 3 bases removed from V and 3 bases from J, the gap between germline ends came to 11 bases. Germline loops: CDR1 MGHRA, CDR2 YSYEKL. This CDR3 spans 15 amino acids. The CDR3 region is CASSQGGLYTGELFF. The CDR3 region has the DNA TGCGCCAGCAGCCAGGGCGGGCTTTACACCGGGGAGCTGTTTTTT.

The CDR3 protein is CASSPRLWTSGRETQYF. Written as DNA, the CDR3 is TGTGCCAGCAGCCCCCGCCTCTGGACTAGCGGGAGGGAGACCCAGTACTTC. V gene TRBV11-2 combines with J gene TRBJ2-5, with TRBD2 matching 14 bases. CDR1 SGHAT and CDR2 FQNNGV come from the germline V gene. V was clipped by 5 bases and J by 5 bases; unmatched bases: 10. The CDR3 has 17 amino acids.

On this clone: The germline gene is not matched at one end of the junction; a read error may be the cause. The gene calls are TRBV5-6 and TRBJ2-3; D uncertain. The CDR3 is 14 residues long. Germline V gene sequence: CDR1 SGHDT, CDR2 YYEEEE. CDR3 DNA sequence: TGTGCCAGCAGCTTTTTTGTCGGCACAAATACGCAGTATTTT. Its translation is CASSFFVGTNTQYF.

This clone has a handful of counts. The CDR3 DNA sequence: TGTGCCAGCAATGACAGGGGGTATGGCTACACCTTC. This codes for CASNDRGYGYTF. This sequence joins TRBV6-5 and TRBJ1-2; 9 bases line up with TRBD1. Per the germline V gene, CDR1 is MNHEY and CDR2 is SVGAGI. The length of the CDR3 is 12 residues. V lost 7 bases, J lost 5 bases, and 2 bases stayed unmatched.

This chain joins TRBV30 and TRBJ1-6; D call uncertain. Germline values: CDR1 GTSNPN, CDR2 SVGIG (reference sequence). V lost 3 bases and J lost 0, with 6 bases in between. CDR3 length: 14 amino acids. CDR3 sequence reads: CAWRIRSYNSPLHF. CDR3 DNA sequence: TGTGCCTGGAGGATCCGCTCCTATAATTCACCCCTCCACTTT. Looking up the rest from reference TRBV30 and TRBJ1-6 gives the full variable domain: SQTIHQWPATLVQPVGSPLSLECTVEGTSNPNLYWYRQAAGRGLQLLFYSVGIGQISSEVPQNLSASRPQDRQFILSSKKLLLSDSGFYLCAWRIRSYNSPLHFGNGTRLTVT.

CDR3 protein: CASSPFTTGNYGYTF. Here the CDR3 DNA reads TGTGCCAGCAGCCCCTTCACGACAGGGAACTATGGCTACACCTTC. The chain is built from TRBV4-2 and TRBJ1-2, with 7 bases aligning to TRBD1. V dropped 4 bases and J dropped 2; count of bases not matched to a gene: 7. This CDR3 is 15 amino acids long. Germline loops: CDR1 LGHNA, CDR2 YNFKEQ.

This chain links TRBV6-5 with TRBJ2-7; weak D call: TRBD1 (7 bases). Germline CDR1 MNHEY, CDR2 SVGAGI. The length of the CDR3 is 15 residues. The ends were cut back, 2 bases at V and 0 bases at J, with 11 bases in the middle. This CDR3 is CASSYAGGSSYEQYF. The CDR3, as DNA: TGTGCCAGCAGTTACGCAGGGGGGAGCTCCTACGAGCAGTACTTC.

V gene TRBV5-1 combines with J gene TRBJ2-2; a possible D gene is TRBD2 (6 bases). V was cut by 0 bases and J by 1 base, with 13 bases left in between. The CDR3 sequence is 17 residues long. Per germline, CDR1 SGHRS and CDR2 YFSETQ. CDR3 in DNA: TGCGCCAGCAGCTTGGATCCGGGACTTCAGAACACCGGGGAGCTGTTTTTT. Translation gives CASSLDPGLQNTGELFF.

The V call is TRBV7-2, the J call TRBJ1-6; D ambiguous. This CDR3 contains 13 residues. V gave up 4 bases and J gave up 7 bases, with 8 bases separating them. Germline CDR1 and CDR2: SGHTA and FQGNSA. The CDR3 DNA is TGTGCCAGCAGCTACGGACGCAATTCACCCCTCCACTTT. Protein product: CASSYGRNSPLHF.

This clone was observed a handful of times. The sample carries other DNA sequences with the same CDR3. The chain combines TRBV18 with TRBJ1-1; TRBD1 is a possible D gene (6 bases). Trimming stripped 3 bases from V and 1 base from J, with 9 bases between. The germline CDR1 and CDR2 sequences are KGHSH and LQKENI. This CDR3 is 14 amino acids long. CDR3 amino acids: CASSPGQRNTEAFF. DNA for the CDR3: TGTGCCAGCTCACCCGGACAGAGGAACACTGAAGCTTTCTTT.

In regard to this clone: This CDR3 is also generated by other DNA sequences in the sample. V and J are TRBV5-1 and TRBJ2-5; possible D gene TRBD2, 7 bases. Germline CDR1 reads SGHRS; CDR2 reads YFSETQ. The CDR3 is made up of 14 amino acids. Trimming removed 4 bases at V and 2 bases at J, with 12 bases between. The CDR3 coding sequence is TGCGCCAGCAGCCCGGGGGGCAGTCAAGAGACCCAGTACTTC. This sequence encodes CASSPGGSQETQYF.

The chain combines TRBV25-1 with TRBJ2-2, with 10 positions matching TRBD1. V was clipped by 6 bases and J by 3 bases; unmatched bases: 7. The CDR3 is made up of 16 amino acids. Germline CDR1 is MGHDK and CDR2 is SYGVNS. In DNA, the CDR3 is TGTGCCAGCAGGAGCCTCGGGACAGGGGACACCGGGGAGCTGTTTTTT. This translates into CASRSLGTGDTGELFF.

The chain employs TRBV19 and TRBJ2-5; 8 bases match TRBD1. V lost 7 bases, J lost 10 bases, and 8 bases stayed unmatched. The CDR3 length is 12 residues. Per germline, CDR1 LNHDA and CDR2 SQIVND (reference sequence). CDR3 in DNA: TGTGCCAGTAATTCCAGGGGGCTGAACCAGTACTTC. Amino acids: CASNSRGLNQYF.

This chain connects TRBV2 to TRBJ2-5; 7 bases line up with TRBD2. CDR3 length: 14 amino acids. V gave up 3 bases and J gave up 5 bases; unmatched junction bases: 6. Germline V CDR1 and CDR2: SNHLY, FYNNEI. CDR3 sequence reads: CASSDQTSWETQYF. DNA of the CDR3: TGTGCCAGCAGTGACCAGACTAGCTGGGAGACCCAGTACTTC.

This clone appeared a few times. This same CDR3 is encoded by further DNA sequences in the sample. This chain joins TRBV20-1 and TRBJ1-1; D is unclear. The CDR3 has 10 amino acids. Germline values: CDR1 DFQATT, CDR2 SNEGSKA (reference sequence). V was clipped by 6 bases and J by 0 bases, with 2 bases between them. This chain's CDR3 is CSAVNTEAFF. The DNA of the CDR3 is TGCAGTGCAGTGAACACTGAAGCTTTCTTT.

This chain uses TRBV6-6 with TRBJ1-5; no definite D call. CDR3 size: 14 residues. Trimming left V 6 bases short and J 4 bases short, with 13 bases between. CDR1 and CDR2 (germline): MNHNY, SVGAGI (reference sequence). This CDR3 is CASSGTLLNQPQHF. Written as DNA, the CDR3 is TGTGCCAGCAGCGGTACTTTATTGAATCAGCCCCAGCATTTT.

About this clone: Within the sample, other DNA sequences also encode this same CDR3. The rearrangement joins TRBV5-1 to TRBJ2-5; D remains ambiguous. Deletions cut 0 bases from V and 2 bases from J, with 11 bases between. CDR3 length: 15 residues. Germline values: CDR1 SGHRS, CDR2 YFSETQ. The CDR3 reads CASSLARGTQETQYF. The CDR3 DNA sequence: TGCGCCAGCAGCTTGGCGCGCGGAACTCAAGAGACCCAGTACTTC.

The rearrangement joins TRBV7-2 to TRBJ2-3; 9 bases agree with TRBD2. The CDR3 spans 17 residues. CDR1 SGHTA and CDR2 FQGNSA come from the germline V gene. The junction had 17 bases not matched to a gene; V was cut back by 6 bases and J by 7 bases. CDR3 residues: CASRPIPGAGGPNTQYF. The CDR3 DNA follows: TGTGCCAGCAGGCCCATCCCGGGTGCGGGAGGGCCGAATACGCAGTATTTT.

The chain joins TRBV27 to TRBJ2-5; D may be TRBD2 (6 bases). Deletions cut 7 bases from V and 5 bases from J, with 23 bases between. CDR1 MNHEY and CDR2 SMNVEV come from the germline V gene (reference sequence). The CDR3 sequence is 16 residues long. CDR3 region: CASKRLEWAAGETQYF. Written as DNA, the CDR3 is TGTGCCAGCAAGAGACTAGAGTGGGCCGCGGGGGAGACCCAGTACTTC.

This clone was seen only once. V usage is TRBV28 and J usage is TRBJ2-1; tentatively, D is TRBD1 or TRBD2 (6 bases each). There are 16 residues in the CDR3. CDR1 is MDHEN and CDR2 is SYDVKM in the germline V gene. Trimming cost V 5 bases and J 0 bases, with 14 bases left between them. The CDR3 protein is CASSNRGGSSYNEQFF. CDR3 sequence (DNA): TGTGCCAGCAGTAATCGAGGGGGGAGCTCCTACAATGAGCAGTTCTTC.

V is TRBV5-4 and J is TRBJ2-5, with 13 bases that match TRBD2. J was trimmed by 5 bases and V by 3 bases; bases with no gene match: 1. Per the germline V gene, CDR1 is SGHNT and CDR2 is YYREEE (reference sequence). The CDR3 is 14 amino acids. In DNA, the CDR3 is TGTGCCAGCAGCTGGGGACTAGCGGGGGAGACCCAGTACTTC. Protein product: CASSWGLAGETQYF.

The chain uses TRBV6-5 and TRBJ1-5; D remains ambiguous. Germline lookup yields CDR1 MNHEY and CDR2 SVGAGI. The CDR3 has 14 amino acids. Between the trimmed V and J ends, which lost 2 bases and 6 bases, there was a span of 11 bases. CDR3 DNA: TGTGCCAGCAGTTACATTGAAGGAGGTCAGCCCCAGCATTTT. It codes for CASSYIEGGQPQHF.